Each of the 12 T cell receptor beta chains below was sequenced from the same sample in a study of naive and memory T cell subsets. Study-wide results and limits: A few larger clonotypes appeared in naive repertoires, especially CD8, possibly memory cells re-expressing CD45RA.

Two oligonucleotides, mixed equimolar, formed the beta constant-region primer covering TRBC1 and TRBC2. Four rounds of PCR amplified the ligated cDNA using nested alpha and beta constant-region primers plus SP2. TCRdb analysed the UMI-ligation and nested PCR reads with MiXCR anew, one entry per CDR3 protein. The data show over 100,000 distinct CDR3 sequences, around 13% seen once. Antigens of these TCRs are unknown. The specimen was naive CD8+ T cells from blood. The receptors shown here come from a human donor in good health.

This clonotype was seen only a few times. The chain is built from TRBV4-3 and TRBJ1-1, with D uncertain. This CDR3 is built from 14 residues. With 0 bases removed from V and 4 bases from J, the gap between germline ends came to 9 bases. CDR1 and CDR2 (germline): LGHNA, YSLEER. CDR3 in amino acids: CASSQESGSTEAFF. Here the CDR3 DNA reads TGCGCCAGCAGCCAAGAGTCGGGAAGCACTGAAGCTTTCTTT.

About this clonotype itself: Mismatch with germline at one junction end may stem from a read error. The chain couples TRBV11-3 to TRBJ2-1; 7 nucleotides align to TRBD1. Germline CDR1 SGHNT, CDR2 YENEEA. The CDR3 loop spans 13 amino acids. CDR3 in DNA: TGTGTCAGCACCCAAACAGGGGCGAATGAGCAGTTCTTC. Residues: CVSTQTGANEQFF.

This clonotype was seen repeatedly, ten times or more. V gene TRBV5-4 combines with J gene TRBJ2-1; no clear D gene. This CDR3 region has 15 residues. Per germline, CDR1 SGHNT and CDR2 YYREEE (reference sequence). V lost 0 bases to trimming and J lost 7 bases, with 14 bases between them. This CDR3 is CASSLDLYMGNEQFF. The CDR3 bases are TGTGCCAGCAGCTTGGATCTGTACATGGGAAATGAGCAGTTCTTC.

To note about this clonotype: A read error is possible here, since a much larger clone lies one base away. The chain is built from TRBV7-6 and TRBJ2-1; TRBD2 aligns across 15 bases. The CDR3 loop spans 18 amino acids. CDR1 and CDR2 (germline): SGHVS, FNYEAQ. The CDR3 DNA reads TGTGTCAGCAGCCCGGGACTAGCGGGAGGATGGTCCTACAATGAGCAGTTCTTC. Translated: CVSSPGLAGGWSYNEQFF.

This chain joins TRBV5-8 and TRBJ2-1; D is ambiguous. The CDR3 runs 15 residues. Between the trimmed V and J ends, which lost 3 bases and 6 bases, there was a span of 16 bases. Germline V gene sequence: CDR1 SGHTS, CDR2 YDEGEE. CDR3 in amino acids: CASSSGPEVSNEQFF. CDR3 DNA sequence: TGTGCCAGCAGCTCTGGACCCGAGGTCAGCAATGAGCAGTTCTTC.

The chain recombines TRBV2 with TRBJ2-1, with a weak D call TRBD2 (6 bases). The CDR3 is 14 amino acids. Germline V gives CDR1 SNHLY, CDR2 FYNNEI. Trimming took 8 bases from V and 10 from J, leaving 21 bases between them. CDR3 in DNA: TGTGCCAGCGACGGGACTCCCCCCCCCCCAGAGCAGTTCTTC. It specifies CASDGTPPPPEQFF.

This clonotype was seen a handful of times. The chain recombines TRBV30 with TRBJ2-7; D might be TRBD1 (6 bases). The V and J ends lost 1 base and 3 bases respectively, with 13 bases between them. The CDR3 sequence is 14 residues long. Germline lookup yields CDR1 GTSNPN and CDR2 SVGIG (reference sequence). CDR3 DNA sequence: TGTGCCTGGAGTGATACAGGGAACTTCTACGAGCAGTACTTC. The encoded protein is CAWSDTGNFYEQYF.

This clonotype was observed a handful of times. The rearrangement joins TRBV5-6 to TRBJ1-2; D is undetermined. Deletions cut 2 bases from V and 3 bases from J, with 20 bases between. Looked up from germline, CDR1 is SGHDT and CDR2 is YYEEEE. CDR3 length: 17 amino acids. DNA for the CDR3: TGTGCCAGCAGCTTCGGTGTTAGAAGCCCTGGGGACTATGGCTACACCTTC. This gives the protein CASSFGVRSPGDYGYTF.

This chain joins TRBV20-1 and TRBJ2-4; D remains unclear. CDR1 DFQATT and CDR2 SNEGSKA come from the germline V gene (reference sequence). Trimming left V 6 bases short and J 4 bases short, with 37 bases between. The CDR3 is 21 amino acids. The CDR3 reads CSAHEFPNEREFVRVKNIQYF. CDR3 in DNA: TGCAGTGCGCACGAGTTCCCCAATGAGAGAGAGTTCGTACGAGTAAAAAACATTCAGTACTTC.

This clonotype was detected ten times or more. The chain has TRBV4-3 and TRBJ2-1; 8 bases map to TRBD1. The trim removed 5 bases at V and 0 bases at J, leaving 6 bases unmatched. Germline V CDR1 and CDR2: LGHNA, YSLEER. The CDR3 is 16 residues long. CDR3 protein: CASSFRTGSSYNEQFF. CDR3 nucleotides: TGCGCCAGCAGCTTCCGGACAGGGAGCTCCTACAATGAGCAGTTCTTC.

This clonotype has just a few counts. The CDR3 sequence: CASSLEGEVNTEAFF. As DNA, the CDR3 is TGTGCCAGCAGCTTAGAGGGGGAGGTTAACACTGAAGCTTTCTTT. The chain links TRBV7-9 to TRBJ1-1; possibly TRBD1 for D (6 bases). The CDR3 extends over 15 amino acids. Germline loops: CDR1 SEHNR, CDR2 FQNEAQ (reference sequence). Trimming removed 1 base at V and 2 bases at J, with 11 bases between.

This chain joins TRBV12-3 or TRBV12-4 and TRBJ2-1; D unclear. With 6 bases removed from V and 0 bases from J, the gap between germline ends came to 3 bases. The CDR3 is 12 residues long. DNA for the CDR3: TGTGCCAGCAGAAACTCCTACAATGAGCAGTTCTTC. Translated: CASRNSYNEQFF.